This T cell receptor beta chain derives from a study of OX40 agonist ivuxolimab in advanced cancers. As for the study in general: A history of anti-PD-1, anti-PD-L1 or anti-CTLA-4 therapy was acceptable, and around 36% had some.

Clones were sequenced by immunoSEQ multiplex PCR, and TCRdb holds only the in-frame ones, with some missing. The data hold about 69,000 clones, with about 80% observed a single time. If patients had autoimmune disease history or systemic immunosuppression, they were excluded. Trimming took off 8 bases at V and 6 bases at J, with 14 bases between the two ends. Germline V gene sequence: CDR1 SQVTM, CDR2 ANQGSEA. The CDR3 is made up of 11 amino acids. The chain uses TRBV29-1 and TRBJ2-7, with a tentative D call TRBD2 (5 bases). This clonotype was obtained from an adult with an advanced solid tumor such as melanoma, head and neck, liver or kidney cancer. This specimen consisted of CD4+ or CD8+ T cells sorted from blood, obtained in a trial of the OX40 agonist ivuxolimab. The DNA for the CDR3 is TGCAGCTCGAGGGATCGGGGCGAGCAGTACTTC. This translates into CSSRDRGEQYF.